This T cell receptor beta chain was sequenced in a study of blood T cells in healthy people across ages. In regard to this clonotype: What it binds is unknown.

Overall study results and limits: In older individuals, TCR beta diversity per million T cells was lower, falling roughly linearly with age.

Using a J-beta primer mix together with a sample-barcoded 5' primer, a second PCR was run for about 7 to 12 cycles. The template-switch adaptor was a 5' adaptor with 12 random nucleotides. It tagged each cDNA molecule. TCRdb fed the 5' RACE reads into MiXCR, producing one record per CDR3 protein. Of 1.8 million or so distinct CDR3 sequences detected, approximately 40% appear once; the ten largest clones hold 23%. The germline V gene has CDR1 DFQATT and CDR2 SNEGSKA (reference sequence). The V and J ends lost 3 bases and 7 bases, in that order; junction bases with no gene match: 8. The CDR3 has 13 amino acids.

The TCR originated in a human donor in good health. The chain recombines TRBV20-1 with TRBJ2-7; 8 bases align to TRBD2. Sequencing was carried out using blood. CDR3 amino acids: CSASTAGGWEQYF. In DNA, the CDR3 is TGCAGTGCTAGTACGGCGGGGGGTTGGGAGCAGTACTTC.